One and the same sample provided the 18 T cell receptor beta chains below, sequenced in a study of cytomegalovirus exposure and HLA in healthy donors. Primers for the PCR totalled 60 Vbeta and 13 Jbeta. Libraries were prepared by immunoSEQ multiplex PCR; TCRdb keeps only in-frame clonotypes and omits some of them. The top ten clones hold around 2% of a sample with 120,000 or so clones, around 86% of them seen once. The sample taken for sequencing was PBMCs. The receptor source for this set is a man aged 35 to 55 in good health and CMV-seronegative.

The chain carries TRBV6-5 and TRBJ2-7; possibly TRBD1 for D (7 bases). The V gene lost 8 bases and the J gene lost 7 bases, with 24 bases spanning the gap. CDR1 and CDR2 from the germline V gene are MNHEY and SVGAGI. The CDR3 length is 15 residues. CDR3 in DNA: TGTGCCAGCCGCGCGACTCGGAGGGGGCTTGAAGAGCAGTACTTC. This translates into CASRATRRGLEEQYF.

V usage is TRBV18 and J usage is TRBJ1-6; D is possibly TRBD1 (5 bases). CDR3 length: 15 residues. Trimming removed 6 bases at V and 7 bases at J, with 16 bases between. Germline loops: CDR1 KGHSH, CDR2 LQKENI. This CDR3 reads CASSTHPGDNSPLHF. The DNA of the CDR3 is TGTGCCAGCTCCACACATCCGGGGGACAATTCACCCCTCCACTTT.

This sequence joins TRBV30 and TRBJ2-7; the D gene is possibly TRBD2 (6 bases). Germline values: CDR1 GTSNPN, CDR2 SVGIG (reference sequence). Trimming pared 2 bases from V and 3 bases from J, leaving 11 bases between. The CDR3 sequence is 13 residues long. The CDR3 bases are TGTGCCTGGAGTTCGCCGGGACTCTACGAGCAGTACTTC. Its translation: CAWSSPGLYEQYF.

The V call is TRBV7-8, the J call TRBJ2-6, with 12 nucleotides matching TRBD1. The V and J ends lost 0 bases and 4 bases, in that order; junction bases with no gene match: 10. The CDR3 covers 20 residues. The germline gives CDR1 SGHVS, CDR2 FQNEAQ. The CDR3 sequence: CASSLAVGDRGLLGANVLTF. CDR3 DNA sequence: TGTGCCAGCAGCTTAGCAGTGGGGGACAGGGGGCTTTTGGGGGCCAACGTCCTGACTTTC. The full variable domain, with the rest looked up from reference TRBV7-8 and TRBJ2-6, is GAGVSQSPRYKVAKRGQDVALRCDPISGHVSLFWYQQALGQGPEFLTYFQNEAQLDKSGLPSDRFFAERPEGSVSTLKIQRTQQEDSAVYLCASSLAVGDRGLLGANVLTFGAGSRLTVL.

The rearrangement joins TRBV28 to TRBJ1-5; 8 nucleotides line up with TRBD1. The germline V gene encodes CDR1 MDHEN and CDR2 SYDVKM. With V trimmed by 6 bases and J by 7 bases, 8 bases remained unmatched. This CDR3 has 14 amino acids. The CDR3 sequence: CASSPLTGVQPQHF. The DNA for the CDR3 is TGTGCCAGCAGCCCTCTGACAGGGGTGCAGCCCCAGCATTTT.

This clone has just a few counts. This rearrangement joins TRBV5-4 to TRBJ2-7; TRBD1 might be the D (5 bases). The CDR3 consists of 15 residues. From germline, CDR1 is SGHNT and CDR2 YYREEE (reference sequence). The V end was cut by 4 bases, the J end by 0 bases, with 14 bases between. CDR3 sequence (DNA): TGTGCCAGCAGCATGGGATCGGACAACTCCTACGAGCAGTACTTC. Translation: CASSMGSDNSYEQYF.

The rearrangement joins TRBV29-1 to TRBJ1-1; weak D call: TRBD1 (5 bases). CDR3 length: 12 amino acids. V was trimmed by 6 bases and J by 1 base, leaving 9 bases between them. The germline V gene has CDR1 SQVTM and CDR2 ANQGSEA. The CDR3 sequence: CSVTGWNTEAFF. The CDR3 DNA sequence: TGCAGCGTAACAGGCTGGAACACTGAAGCTTTCTTT. Looking up the rest from reference TRBV29-1 and TRBJ1-1 gives the full variable domain: SAVISQKPSRDICQRGTSLTIQCQVDSQVTMMFWYRQQPGQSLTLIATANQGSEATYESGFVIDKFPISRPNLTFSTLTVSNMSPEDSSIYLCSVTGWNTEAFFGQGTRLTVV.

V gene TRBV18 combines with J gene TRBJ1-5; TRBD1 matches 8 bases. The ends lost 4 bases at V and 5 bases at J; junction bases unmatched: 4. There are 14 residues in the CDR3. Germline V gene sequence: CDR1 KGHSH, CDR2 LQKENI. The DNA for the CDR3 is TGTGCCAGCTCACAGGGACAGGTAGATCAGCCCCAGCATTTT. Translating it yields CASSQGQVDQPQHF.

The chain carries TRBV29-1 and TRBJ2-1, with a tentative D call TRBD1 (6 bases). The CDR3 covers 12 residues. Germline values: CDR1 SQVTM, CDR2 ANQGSEA. V dropped 5 bases and J dropped 8 bases, with 13 bases sitting between them. In nucleotides, the CDR3 is TGCAGCGTTTCTACAGGGCCAGATGAGCAGTTCTTC. This encodes CSVSTGPDEQFF.

The rearrangement links TRBV7-7 to TRBJ1-5; the D is unclear. Germline V gene sequence: CDR1 SSHAT, CDR2 FNYEAQ (reference sequence). The CDR3 length is 14 residues. V lost 1 base, J lost 0 bases, and 4 bases lay in between. CDR3 sequence: CASSLVYSNQPQHF. The CDR3 DNA sequence: TGTGCCAGCAGCTTAGTTTATAGCAATCAGCCCCAGCATTTT.

The V and J genes are TRBV5-1 and TRBJ1-6; the D is unclear. V gave up 0 bases and J gave up 9 bases, with 13 bases separating them. There are 15 residues in the CDR3. The germline V gene encodes CDR1 SGHRS and CDR2 YFSETQ. CDR3 residues: CASSLDGSEGSPLHF. CDR3 in DNA: TGCGCCAGCAGCTTGGATGGGTCTGAGGGTTCACCCCTCCACTTT.

The chain combines TRBV15 with TRBJ1-1; perhaps TRBD1 as D (6 bases). There are 16 residues in the CDR3. Trimming stripped 0 bases from V and 6 bases from J, with 17 bases between. CDR1 and CDR2 (germline): LNHNV, YYDKDF (reference sequence). CDR3 nucleotide sequence: TGTGCCACCAGCAGAGATCGTGGGGGCCAGATTTCTGAAGCTTTCTTT. Translated, it gives CATSRDRGGQISEAFF.

The chain has TRBV2 and TRBJ1-5; D ambiguous. The CDR3 length is 14 residues. V gave up 6 bases and J gave up 3 bases, with 12 bases separating them. The germline gives CDR1 SNHLY, CDR2 FYNNEI. Here the CDR3 reads CASSERTINQPQHF. In DNA form, the CDR3 reads TGTGCCAGCAGCGAGAGGACTATCAATCAGCCCCAGCATTTT.

This chain links TRBV5-4 with TRBJ2-7; D call uncertain. Germline CDR1 SGHNT, CDR2 YYREEE (reference sequence). The germline V and J ends were trimmed by 4 bases and 3 bases, with 17 bases remaining between them. The CDR3 length is 15 residues. DNA of the CDR3: TGTGCCAGCAGCCCCGCGACTGGAACATACTACGAGCAGTACTTC. It encodes CASSPATGTYYEQYF.

The gene calls are TRBV10-1 and TRBJ1-1, with no clear D. V was cut by 8 bases and J by 0 bases, with 10 bases left in between. The CDR3 extends over 13 amino acids. Germline V CDR1 and CDR2: WNHNN, SYGVQD (reference sequence). The DNA of the CDR3 is TGCGCCAGCCTTAGAGACATGAACACTGAAGCTTTCTTT. Translated, it gives CASLRDMNTEAFF.

The chain uses TRBV9 and TRBJ2-3, with no clear D. Trimming removed 0 bases at V and 0 bases at J, with 8 bases between. CDR1 is SGDLS and CDR2 is YYNGEE in the germline V gene. The CDR3 is made up of 15 amino acids. The CDR3, as DNA: TGTGCCAGCAGCGTAGGTAGAGCCAGCACAGATACGCAGTATTTT. The encoded protein is CASSVGRASTDTQYF.

V is TRBV29-1 and J is TRBJ2-7; D is ambiguous. CDR3 size: 12 residues. The V end lost 6 bases, the J end lost 3 bases, and 12 bases lay between the germline ends. Germline V gene data show CDR1 as SQVTM and CDR2 as ANQGSEA. CDR3 sequence (DNA): TGCAGCGTACTTGTGACGGGCTACGAGCAGTACTTC. Translation gives CSVLVTGYEQYF.

This chain connects TRBV10-3 to TRBJ2-7; D might be TRBD1 (6 bases). Germline-derived CDR1 and CDR2 are ENHRY and SYGVKD. The V and J ends lost 3 bases and 5 bases respectively, with 8 bases between them. This CDR3 contains 12 residues. In nucleotides, the CDR3 is TGTGCCATCAGTGACAGGGGAAACGAGCAGTACTTC. Protein: CAISDRGNEQYF.